A selection of T cell receptor beta chains follows, all from one sample in a study of blood T cell repertoires in COVID-19. Profiling relied on immunoSEQ multiplex PCR, and the TCRdb table lists in-frame clones only, not all of them. Seen here are about 120,000 clones, 70% to 90% observed once, and the top ten hold about 1%. The sample consisted of peripheral blood. The receptors stem from an elderly woman with acute or convalescent COVID-19. The CDR3 runs from the conserved cysteine through the conserved F or W. A D gene is named only where the DNA matches it firmly. Part of the rows lack a size; the others show once, few, many or a class for expanded clones.

CGTGVYGYTF	TGTGGGACGGGGGTCTATGGCTACACCTTC	.	.	TRBV2	TRBJ1-2
CASSQETRVLGLRTLSYGYTF	TGTGCCAGCAGCCAAGAAACGCGGGTTCTGGGACTCCGCACCTTATCCTATGGCTACACCTTC	.	.	TRBV3-1/TRBV3-2	TRBJ1-2
CASSLTGSTDTQYF	TGCGCCAGCAGCTTGACAGGGAGCACAGATACGCAGTATTTT	.	.	TRBV5-1	TRBJ2-3
CASSLEGDGYTF	TGTGCCAGCAGTTTAGAAGGAGATGGCTACACCTTC	.	.	TRBV12-3/TRBV12-4	TRBJ1-2
CASSPSSYNSPLHF	TGTGCCAGCAGCCCCAGCTCCTATAATTCACCCCTCCACTTT	.	.	TRBV7-2	TRBJ1-6
CASSLDPGQGNYEQYF	TGTGCCAGCAGCTTGGACCCGGGACAGGGGAACTACGAGCAGTACTTC	.	TRBD1	TRBV5-5	TRBJ2-7
CASSNRDNNYGYTF	TGTGCCAGCAGCAACCGGGACAATAACTATGGCTACACCTTC	once	.	TRBV9	TRBJ1-2
CASSQEGDITGELFF	TGCGCCAGCAGCCAAGAGGGGGACATTACCGGGGAGCTGTTTTTT	.	.	TRBV4-3	TRBJ2-2
CASSPSGGNQPQHF	TGCGCCAGCAGCCCTAGCGGGGGAAATCAGCCCCAGCATTTT	.	.	TRBV5-1	TRBJ1-5
CASSLGVRRDSSYEQYF	TGTGCCAGCAGCTTGGGGGTCAGGCGGGATAGCTCCTACGAGCAGTACTTC	.	.	TRBV5-6	TRBJ2-7
CASERTGSFNSPLHF	TGTGCCAGCGAAAGGACAGGGTCCTTTAATTCACCCCTCCACTTT	.	TRBD1	TRBV19	TRBJ1-6
CASSQETQYF	TGTGCCAGCAGCCAGGAGACCCAGTACTTC	.	.	TRBV2	TRBJ2-5
CASSSVVFPRQPQHF	TGTGCCAGCAGCTCGGTAGTGTTCCCCCGTCAGCCCCAGCATTTT	.	.	TRBV7-2	TRBJ1-5
CASSIGLADTGELFF	TGTGCCAGTAGTATTGGTCTAGCGGACACCGGGGAGCTGTTTTTT	.	TRBD2	TRBV19	TRBJ2-2
CASSFSGQGQETQYF	TGTGCCAGCAGCTTTAGCGGGCAGGGACAAGAGACCCAGTACTTC	few	TRBD2	TRBV7-6	TRBJ2-5
CASSADYGQETQYF	TGTGCCAGCAGCGCGGACTATGGGCAAGAGACCCAGTACTTC	.	.	TRBV9	TRBJ2-5
CASHRGNYGYTF	TGTGCCAGCCACAGGGGAAATTATGGCTACACCTTC	.	TRBD1	TRBV28	TRBJ1-2
CASSLDRGGNTIYF	TGCGCCAGCAGCTTGGACAGGGGTGGAAACACCATATATTTT	.	TRBD1	TRBV5-1	TRBJ1-3
CASSPTTREAEAFF	TGCGCCAGCAGCCCCACTACACGGGAGGCTGAAGCTTTCTTT	.	.	TRBV5-1	TRBJ1-1
CASSPQGQASVNQPQHF	TGTGCCAGCTCACCTCAGGGACAGGCCTCTGTCAATCAGCCCCAGCATTTT	.	TRBD1	TRBV18	TRBJ1-5
CASSIQGEGPRPGELFF	TGTGCCAGCAGCATCCAAGGAGAGGGTCCGAGGCCCGGGGAGCTGTTTTTT	.	.	TRBV7-2	TRBJ2-2